These 19 T cell receptor beta chains share one sample of origin, sequenced in a study of blood T cell repertoires in COVID-19. The data were produced by immunoSEQ multiplex PCR, yet TCRdb's version contains in-frame clones alone and is incomplete. The top ten hold 4.6% of the sample, which has around 260,000 clones, roughly 85% seen once. The sample comprised peripheral blood. These receptors came from a man aged 55 to 70 who had recovered from COVID-19.

This chain links TRBV20-1 with TRBJ2-3, with D uncertain. V was pared by 5 bases and J by 8 bases, with 11 bases between. From germline, CDR1 is DFQATT and CDR2 SNEGSKA (reference sequence). This CDR3 has 11 residues. DNA of the CDR3: TGCAGTGCTTCCTCCAGAGGTACGCAGTATTTT. It encodes CSASSRGTQYF.

The chain employs TRBV20-1 and TRBJ1-1, with D tentatively TRBD1 (5 bases). Trimming stripped 3 bases from V and 11 bases from J, with 13 bases between. Germline CDR1 is DFQATT and CDR2 is SNEGSKA (reference sequence). CDR3 length equals 11 residues. The CDR3 loop reads CSASAGVGAFF. CDR3 sequence (DNA): TGCAGTGCTAGTGCGGGGGTGGGGGCTTTCTTT.

The chain carries TRBV6-5 and TRBJ2-7; 7 bases agree with TRBD2. Germline V gene lookup returns CDR1 MNHEY and CDR2 SVGAGI. V was pared by 6 bases and J by 3 bases, with 8 bases of the junction left unmatched. The CDR3 spans 14 residues. CDR3 bases: TGTGCCAGCAGAAGGACTAGTTTCAGCTACGAGCAGTACTTC. Protein: CASRRTSFSYEQYF.

V is TRBV2 and J is TRBJ1-2; TRBD1 might be the D (6 bases). The germline V and J ends were trimmed by 5 bases and 4 bases, with 8 bases remaining between them. Germline CDR1 SNHLY, CDR2 FYNNEI. The CDR3 covers 12 residues. The CDR3 here is CASSSQGYGYTF. The CDR3 nucleotides are TGTGCCAGCAGTTCACAGGGCTATGGCTACACCTTC.

The gene calls are TRBV6-6 and TRBJ2-1, with 9 bases identical to TRBD2. This CDR3 region has 16 residues. The V gene's germline CDR1 is MNHNY and CDR2 SVGAGI (reference sequence). V trimming: 2 bases; J trimming: 0 bases; junction bases outside the gene matches: 2. The CDR3 loop reads CASSYSSGSSYNEQFF. Here the CDR3 DNA reads TGTGCCAGCAGTTACAGTAGCGGGAGCTCCTACAATGAGCAGTTCTTC.

The chain couples TRBV30 to TRBJ1-3; a weak D match, TRBD1 (5 bases). The CDR3 is made up of 16 amino acids. The germline V gene has CDR1 GTSNPN and CDR2 SVGIG (reference sequence). V lost 1 base to trimming and J lost 4 bases, with 17 bases between them. The CDR3 DNA sequence: TGTGCCTGGAGTGGCGGCGGGGCAGGTCGAGGAAACACCATATATTTT. This codes for CAWSGGGAGRGNTIYF.

The chain combines TRBV7-2 with TRBJ1-2; the D is unclear. The CDR3 runs 13 residues. V was clipped by 5 bases and J by 4 bases, with 11 bases between them. Germline assignment: CDR1 SGHTA and CDR2 FQGNSA. CDR3 loop: CASSTTGAYGYTF. The CDR3 coding sequence is TGTGCCAGCAGCACGACTGGAGCCTATGGCTACACCTTC.

The rearrangement joins TRBV3-1 (or the pseudogene TRBV3-2) to TRBJ2-7, with 12 bases fitting TRBD2. Per germline, CDR1 LGHDT and CDR2 YNNKEL (reference sequence). The CDR3 length is 14 residues. Trimming cost V 5 bases and J 5 bases; bases outside gene matches: 4. The CDR3 loop reads CASSSTSGGHEQYF. The CDR3 DNA follows: TGTGCCAGCAGCTCGACTAGCGGGGGCCACGAGCAGTACTTC.

This clone came up once. This rearrangement joins TRBV19 to TRBJ2-5; TRBD2 might be the D (6 bases). The CDR3 sequence is 12 residues long. Germline assignment: CDR1 LNHDA and CDR2 SQIVND (reference sequence). Deletions cut 5 bases from V and 7 bases from J, with 11 bases between. The CDR3 nucleotides read TGTGCCAGTAGTTCCTGGAGGGGGACCCAGTACTTC. Protein product: CASSSWRGTQYF.

This clone was seen just once. This specimen includes other DNA sequences encoding the same CDR3. V and J are TRBV5-1 and TRBJ2-2, with TRBD1 identical over 7 bases. Per the germline V gene, CDR1 is SGHRS and CDR2 is YFSETQ. The CDR3 is 16 amino acids. The J segment lost 4 bases and the V segment lost 1 base, leaving 7 bases of the junction unmatched. In DNA form, the CDR3 reads TGCGCCAGCAGCTTGAGGGGGCCCCCAGGCACCGGGGAGCTGTTTTTT. Protein product: CASSLRGPPGTGELFF.

The rearrangement uses TRBV6-1 and TRBJ1-5; maybe TRBD1 (5 bases). This CDR3 is built from 15 residues. The germline CDR1 and CDR2 sequences are MNHNS and SASEGT. V was cut by 3 bases and J by 1 base, with 10 bases left in between. CDR3 DNA sequence: TGTGCCAGCAGTGAGGGGGGACCGAGCAATCAGCCCCAGCATTTT. Translating it yields CASSEGGPSNQPQHF.

V usage is TRBV7-9 and J usage is TRBJ1-2; 7 positions agree with TRBD1. Germline CDR1 is SEHNR and CDR2 is FQNEAQ (reference sequence). Trimming at V came to 5 bases and at J to 2 bases, leaving 5 bases not matched to a gene. The CDR3 covers 14 residues. The chain's CDR3 is CASSTRQGNYGYTF. DNA for the CDR3: TGTGCCAGCAGCACCCGACAGGGAAACTATGGCTACACCTTC.

The chain couples TRBV14 to TRBJ1-1, with D possibly being TRBD1 (6 bases). Trimming took off 6 bases at V and 1 base at J, with 15 bases between the two ends. The germline V gene has CDR1 SGHDN and CDR2 FVKESK. CDR3 length: 15 residues. The CDR3 reads CASRSAGAPNTEAFF. Here the CDR3 DNA reads TGTGCCAGCAGGTCGGCGGGGGCCCCGAACACTGAAGCTTTCTTT.

Regarding this clone: The same CDR3 is also encoded by other DNA sequences in this sample. The chain is built from TRBV5-1 and TRBJ2-3, with D perhaps matching TRBD2 (6 bases). The germline CDR1 and CDR2 sequences are SGHRS and YFSETQ. The CDR3 runs to 13 residues. Trimming pared 4 bases from V and 4 bases from J, leaving 10 bases between. CDR3 in DNA: TGCGCCAGCAGCCCGTCGGGGGCAGATACGCAGTATTTT. It codes for CASSPSGADTQYF.

For the CDR3, the DNA is TGTGCCAGCAGCTATCGTTTAGCGGGGGGGGCAGATACGCAGTATTTT. Protein product: CASSYRLAGGADTQYF. The chain is built from TRBV11-3 and TRBJ2-3; 11 bases map to TRBD2. Germline V lookup: CDR1 SGHNT, CDR2 YENEEA. V lost 4 bases and J lost 4; bases outside the gene matches: 7. The CDR3 totals 16 residues.

Written as DNA, the CDR3 is TGTGCCAGCAGCTTAGTAGCGGGGGGAAACAATGAGCAGTTCTTC. This encodes CASSLVAGGNNEQFF. V and J are TRBV7-2 and TRBJ2-1, with TRBD2 matching over 10 bases. This CDR3 is built from 15 residues. In germline, CDR1 is SGHTA, CDR2 FQGNSA. The trim removed 1 base at V and 5 bases at J, leaving 2 bases unmatched.

The chain links TRBV10-3 to TRBJ2-3; D not resolved. V shed 6 bases and J shed 2 bases, with 6 bases lying between them. The CDR3 extends over 12 amino acids. Looked up from germline, CDR1 is ENHRY and CDR2 is SYGVKD. The CDR3 sequence is CAIRGLTDTQYF. Written as DNA, the CDR3 is TGTGCCATCAGGGGCCTCACAGATACGCAGTATTTT.

This clone was seen only once. J is TRBJ2-1 and V is TRBV5-1; TRBD2 matches at 7 bases. Germline V lookup: CDR1 SGHRS, CDR2 YFSETQ. The CDR3 contains 17 residues. V was clipped by 2 bases and J by 0 bases; unmatched bases: 8. CDR3 bases: TGCGCCAGCAGCTTCTACACTAGCGCCAGCTCCTACAATGAGCAGTTCTTC. This gives the protein CASSFYTSASSYNEQFF.

The chain uses TRBV6-5 and TRBJ2-7, with 11 bases that match TRBD2. Trimming took 1 base from V and 4 from J; bases not matched to a gene: 3. This CDR3 spans 15 amino acids. Germline CDR1 and CDR2: MNHEY and SVGAGI. The DNA of the CDR3 is TGTGCCAGCAGTTACTTAGCGGGAGGGCGGTACGAGCAGTACTTC. Amino acids: CASSYLAGGRYEQYF.